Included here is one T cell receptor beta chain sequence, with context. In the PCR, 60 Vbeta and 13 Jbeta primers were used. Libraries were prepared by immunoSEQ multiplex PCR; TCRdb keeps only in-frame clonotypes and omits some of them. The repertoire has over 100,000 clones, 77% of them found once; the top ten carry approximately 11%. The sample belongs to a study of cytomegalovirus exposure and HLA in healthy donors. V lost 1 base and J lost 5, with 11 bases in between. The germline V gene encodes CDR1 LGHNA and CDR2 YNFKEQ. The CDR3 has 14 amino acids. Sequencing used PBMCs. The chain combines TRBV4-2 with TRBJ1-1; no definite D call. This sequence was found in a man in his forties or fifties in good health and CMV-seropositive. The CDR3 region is CASSQAQRKTEAFF. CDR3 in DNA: TGTGCCAGCAGCCAAGCTCAGCGGAAGACTGAAGCTTTCTTT.